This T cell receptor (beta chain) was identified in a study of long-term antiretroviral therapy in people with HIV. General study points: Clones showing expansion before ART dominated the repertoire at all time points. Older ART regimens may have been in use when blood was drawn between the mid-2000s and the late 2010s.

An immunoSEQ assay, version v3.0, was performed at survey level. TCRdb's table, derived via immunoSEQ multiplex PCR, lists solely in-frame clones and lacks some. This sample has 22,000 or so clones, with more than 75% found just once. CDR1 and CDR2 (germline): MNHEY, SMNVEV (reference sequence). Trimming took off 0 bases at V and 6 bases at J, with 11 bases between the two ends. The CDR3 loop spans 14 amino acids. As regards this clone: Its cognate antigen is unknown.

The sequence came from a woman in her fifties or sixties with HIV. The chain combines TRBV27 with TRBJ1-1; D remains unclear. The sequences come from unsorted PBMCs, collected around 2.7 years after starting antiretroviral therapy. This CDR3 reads CASSLSVAMAEAFF. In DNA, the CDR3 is TGTGCCAGCAGTTTATCAGTAGCCATGGCTGAAGCTTTCTTT.